The entry that follows covers one TCR beta chain sequence. The antigen is not known. These data belong to a study of T cell repertoires in cytomegalovirus infection. Whole-study context: Public signatures in TCR beta pointed to CMV infection and matching HLA type. Overall study results and limits: Dominating the ex vivo response were TCR beta clonotypes that were CMV-specific and HLA-C-restricted.

From the reads, TCRdb called clonotypes with MiXCR, one entry per CDR3 protein. The repertoire holds about 340,000 distinct CDR3 sequences, with about 29% as singletons. The CDR3 runs 14 residues. Trimming pared 6 bases from V and 8 bases from J, leaving 16 bases between. Germline values: CDR1 SGHAT, CDR2 FQNNGV. The source is a human donor in good health (CMV status not recorded). Some clones in this sample may be carry-over from other donors' samples. The specimen was cultured PBMCs, collected from culture after CMV antigen stimulation. This rearrangement joins TRBV11-2 to TRBJ2-2; D gene uncertain. In nucleotides, the CDR3 is TGTGCCAGCAGGTTGGGATCAGACCAAGGGGAGCTGTTTTTT. It codes for CASRLGSDQGELFF.